One sample yielded the 15 T cell receptor beta chains listed below, sequenced in a study of T cell responses to AZD1222 COVID-19 vaccine. Here immunoSEQ multiplex PCR was the method, and the copy in TCRdb shows in-frame clones only, minus some. The repertoire includes around 69,000 clones, less than 90% of them detected once, and under 8% sits in the top ten. Sequenced material: peripheral blood, taken on day 0 of AZD1222 vaccination. The receptors derive from an adult in good health.

V gene TRBV6-6 combines with J gene TRBJ1-1; TRBD1 aligns across 9 bases. Per germline, CDR1 MNHNY and CDR2 SVGAGI (reference sequence). The V and J ends lost 4 bases and 1 base, in that order; junction bases with no gene match: 1. This CDR3 has 14 residues. CDR3 coding DNA: TGTGCCAGCAGTTCGACAGGGGGGAACACTGAAGCTTTCTTT. Its protein product is CASSSTGGNTEAFF.

The rearrangement links TRBV4-2 to TRBJ2-7; D possibly matches TRBD1 or TRBD2 (5 bases each). This CDR3 is 14 amino acids long. V was shortened by 2 bases and J by 7 bases, with 15 bases between the two germline ends. Per the germline V gene, CDR1 is LGHNA and CDR2 is YNFKEQ. The CDR3 bases are TGTGCCAGCAGCCAAAACGGGGCCAAGGGGGAGCAGTACTTC. Residues: CASSQNGAKGEQYF.

The chain couples TRBV18 to TRBJ1-5; weak D call: TRBD1 (5 bases). V was shortened by 4 bases and J by 4 bases, with 11 bases between the two germline ends. Germline CDR1 and CDR2: KGHSH and LQKENI. CDR3 length: 14 residues. This chain's CDR3 is CASSLRQSNQPQHF. CDR3 DNA: TGTGCCAGCTCACTCAGACAGTCAAATCAGCCCCAGCATTTT. The full variable domain, with the rest looked up from reference TRBV18 and TRBJ1-5, is NAGVMQNPRHLVRRRGQEARLRCSPMKGHSHVYWYRQLPEEGLKFMVYLQKENIIDESGMPKERFSAEFPKEGPSILRIQQVVRGDSAAYFCASSLRQSNQPQHFGDGTRLSIL.

This chain uses TRBV7-2 with TRBJ1-1, with D uncertain. Germline CDR1 and CDR2: SGHTA and FQGNSA. The germline V and J ends were trimmed by 1 base and 5 bases, with 8 bases remaining between them. The CDR3 has 13 amino acids. CDR3 protein: CASSLGVLTEAFF. CDR3 sequence (DNA): TGTGCCAGCAGCTTAGGGGTATTAACTGAAGCTTTCTTT. Full variable domain (remainder filled in from reference TRBV7-2 and TRBJ1-1): GAGVSQSPSNKVTEKGKDVELRCDPISGHTALYWYRQSLGQGLEFLIYFQGNSAPDKSGLPSDRFSAERTGGSVSTLTIQRTQQEDSAVYLCASSLGVLTEAFFGQGTRLTVV.

The chain employs TRBV4-2 and TRBJ2-6, with 10 bases lining up with TRBD1. The CDR3 is 19 amino acids. The germline V gene encodes CDR1 LGHNA and CDR2 YNFKEQ. After removal of 3 bases from V and 2 bases from J, the junction contained 10 bases not matched to a gene. The DNA for the CDR3 is TGTGCCAGCAGCCATACGACAGGGGGCGGGATCACTGGGGCCAACGTCCTGACTTTC. This codes for CASSHTTGGGITGANVLTF.

CDR3 DNA: TGTGCCACCAGTGAGCCAGGGCCTGGCGGCTACACCTTC. Amino acid sequence: CATSEPGPGGYTF. The gene calls are TRBV24-1 and TRBJ1-2; D is perhaps TRBD1 (5 bases). The germline V and J ends were trimmed by 4 bases and 8 bases, with 13 bases remaining between them. The CDR3 runs to 13 residues. In germline, CDR1 is KGHDR, CDR2 SFDVKD.

The chain joins TRBV29-1 to TRBJ1-1; D is perhaps TRBD1 (6 bases). The V end lost 1 base, the J end lost 11 bases, and 17 bases lay between the germline ends. From germline, CDR1 is SQVTM and CDR2 ANQGSEA. This CDR3 has 13 amino acids. The CDR3 reads CSVEGTENLGAFF. The CDR3 DNA follows: TGCAGCGTTGAAGGGACAGAAAACTTAGGGGCTTTCTTT.

The CDR3 spells CACRDINYGYTF. Written as DNA, the CDR3 is TGTGCCTGTAGGGACATCAACTATGGCTACACCTTC. The chain uses TRBV30 and TRBJ1-2; perhaps TRBD1 as D (6 bases). From germline, CDR1 is GTSNPN and CDR2 SVGIG (reference sequence). The germline V and J ends were trimmed by 6 bases and 2 bases, with 10 bases remaining between them. This CDR3 is 12 amino acids long.

This sequence joins TRBV21-1 and TRBJ2-2. TRBV21-1 is a documented pseudogene. The CDR3 has 16 residues. The CDR3 coding sequence is TGTGCCAGCAGCCCAAAGTCCCATGGACGCACCGGGGAGCTGTTTTTT. Protein: CASSPKSHGRTGELFF.

The chain couples TRBV5-1 to TRBJ2-3, with D perhaps matching TRBD1 (5 bases). CDR1 is SGHRS and CDR2 is YFSETQ in the germline V gene. The V end lost 0 bases, the J end lost 2 bases, and 13 bases lay between the germline ends. The CDR3 extends over 16 amino acids. CDR3 in amino acids: CASSLVGASTTDTQYF. CDR3 in DNA: TGCGCCAGCAGCTTGGTAGGGGCAAGTACCACAGATACGCAGTATTTT.

The V and J genes are TRBV7-6 and TRBJ2-2; D is perhaps TRBD1 (5 bases). V shed 5 bases and J shed 4 bases, with 14 bases lying between them. Germline V CDR1 and CDR2: SGHVS, FNYEAQ. The CDR3 extends over 15 amino acids. CDR3 amino acids: CASSSASGITGELFF. In nucleotides, the CDR3 is TGTGCCAGCAGCAGCGCCTCAGGGATCACCGGGGAGCTGTTTTTT.

V gene TRBV2 combines with J gene TRBJ2-2, with D maybe TRBD2 (6 bases). V was trimmed by 2 bases and J by 5 bases, leaving 6 bases between them. Germline V gene data show CDR1 as SNHLY and CDR2 as FYNNEI. This CDR3 region has 13 residues. Here the CDR3 DNA reads TGTGCCAGCAGTGAACGGGGGACCGGGGAGCTGTTTTTT. As protein: CASSERGTGELFF.

The V and J genes are TRBV6-5 and TRBJ2-7; D tentatively reads TRBD1 or TRBD2 (5 bases each). The CDR3 is 15 amino acids. CDR1 is MNHEY and CDR2 is SVGAGI in the germline V gene. The V end was cut by 0 bases, the J end by 3 bases, with 12 bases between. CDR3 DNA sequence: TGTGCCAGCAGTTACTCCGGGACGGCTGACTACGAGCAGTACTTC. Translation gives CASSYSGTADYEQYF.

This clone has only a few counts. J is TRBJ1-1 and V is TRBV9; D is ambiguous. This CDR3 is built from 15 residues. V gave up 0 bases and J gave up 4 bases, with 13 bases separating them. Germline V CDR1 and CDR2: SGDLS, YYNGEE. CDR3 region: CASSVVGGIGTEAFF. CDR3 sequence (DNA): TGTGCCAGCAGCGTAGTTGGAGGGATCGGCACTGAAGCTTTCTTT.

In this sample, this clone turned up once. The chain uses TRBV7-6 and TRBJ2-7; 10 bases are a match to TRBD1. CDR1 is SGHVS, CDR2 FNYEAQ, per germline. J gave up 2 bases and V 4 bases, and 8 bases lay outside the gene matches. This CDR3 is 16 amino acids long. The CDR3 here is CASSSTRDRGPYEQYF. CDR3 in DNA: TGTGCCAGCAGCTCCACCCGGGACAGGGGACCCTACGAGCAGTACTTC.